Listed below are T cell receptor beta chains from one sample, sequenced in a study of CD8+CD57+ T cells in acquired aplastic anemia. TCRdb reanalysed the reads using MiXCR and keeps one entry per CDR3 protein. This sample carries roughly 150,000 distinct CDR3 sequences, roughly 48% of them seen once, and the ten largest clones take approximately 2.9%. The sample was sorted CD4+, CD8+, or CD8+CD57+ T cells (not recorded which) from PBMCs. The receptors shown here come from a human donor with aplastic anemia. Each CDR3 is given without its conserved first and last residue. The order of the fields is D gene, clone size, V gene, J gene, CDR3 length, CDR3 protein. D genes are given only for firm matches. Rows may omit the clone size; those that give it use once, few, many or a size class.

D gene: -; clone size: -; V gene: TRBV30; J gene: TRBJ1-1; CDR3 length: 10; CDR3 protein: AYQLRNTEAF
D gene: TRBD1; clone size: -; V gene: TRBV25-1; J gene: TRBJ2-5; CDR3 length: 12; CDR3 protein: ASSELGQVGTQY
D gene: TRBD2; clone size: many; V gene: TRBV5-1; J gene: TRBJ2-3; CDR3 length: 14; CDR3 protein: ASSSAVMGGGDTQY
D gene: -; clone size: -; V gene: TRBV7-9; J gene: TRBJ1-2; CDR3 length: 10; CDR3 protein: ASSFVNYGYT
D gene: -; clone size: many; V gene: TRBV12-3/TRBV12-4; J gene: TRBJ1-2; CDR3 length: 11; CDR3 protein: ASSPDTYYGYT
D gene: -; clone size: -; V gene: TRBV19; J gene: TRBJ1-1; CDR3 length: 11; CDR3 protein: ASTVRGGTEAL
D gene: -; clone size: many; V gene: TRBV5-4; J gene: TRBJ1-1; CDR3 length: 11; CDR3 protein: ASSPETALGAF
D gene: -; clone size: -; V gene: TRBV20-1; J gene: TRBJ2-6; CDR3 length: 12; CDR3 protein: SASAGAGANVLT
D gene: -; clone size: many; V gene: TRBV4-1; J gene: TRBJ2-1; CDR3 length: 13; CDR3 protein: ASSQFGGAYNEQF
D gene: -; clone size: many; V gene: TRBV7-3; J gene: TRBJ2-2; CDR3 length: 12; CDR3 protein: ASSLGQQTGELF
D gene: -; clone size: few; V gene: TRBV3-1; J gene: TRBJ1-1; CDR3 length: 9; CDR3 protein: ASGGITEAF
D gene: TRBD2; clone size: -; V gene: TRBV15; J gene: TRBJ2-1; CDR3 length: 13; CDR3 protein: ATSRGTSGNNEQF
D gene: TRBD1; clone size: -; V gene: TRBV4-1; J gene: TRBJ2-4; CDR3 length: 14; CDR3 protein: ASSAPGQGSKNIQY
D gene: TRBD1; clone size: -; V gene: TRBV10-1; J gene: TRBJ1-3; CDR3 length: 14; CDR3 protein: ATGTGGPSSGNTIY
D gene: -; clone size: medium-sized; V gene: TRBV24-1; J gene: TRBJ2-5; CDR3 length: 11; CDR3 protein: ATSRGPWETQY
D gene: TRBD1; clone size: many; V gene: TRBV9; J gene: TRBJ2-3; CDR3 length: 16; CDR3 protein: ASSVGVPGQRGADTQY
D gene: -; clone size: -; V gene: TRBV29-1; J gene: TRBJ1-1; CDR3 length: 13; CDR3 protein: SVGREGGVNIEAF
D gene: -; clone size: many; V gene: TRBV3-1; J gene: TRBJ1-1; CDR3 length: 11; CDR3 protein: ASSQGTNTEAF
D gene: TRBD1; clone size: few; V gene: TRBV18; J gene: TRBJ1-2; CDR3 length: 13; CDR3 protein: ASSPTGQANYGYT
D gene: -; clone size: -; V gene: TRBV19; J gene: TRBJ1-2; CDR3 length: 13; CDR3 protein: ASSTYLAGSYGYT
D gene: -; clone size: -; V gene: TRBV10-2; J gene: TRBJ1-2; CDR3 length: 10; CDR3 protein: ASSEDTAGYT
D gene: -; clone size: few; V gene: TRBV20-1; J gene: TRBJ1-6; CDR3 length: 11; CDR3 protein: SARDPKGYPLH
D gene: -; clone size: -; V gene: TRBV10-2; J gene: TRBJ2-7; CDR3 length: 10; CDR3 protein: TSSSTGYEQY
D gene: -; clone size: -; V gene: TRBV5-6; J gene: TRBJ1-1; CDR3 length: 14; CDR3 protein: ASSSSPQSLNTEAF
D gene: -; clone size: many; V gene: TRBV3-1; J gene: TRBJ1-1; CDR3 length: 12; CDR3 protein: ASSQKSDVPEAF
D gene: -; clone size: many; V gene: TRBV6-1; J gene: TRBJ1-5; CDR3 length: 12; CDR3 protein: ASSGLQPNQPQH
D gene: TRBD1; clone size: -; V gene: TRBV25-1; J gene: TRBJ1-5; CDR3 length: 12; CDR3 protein: ASNEGTGVGPQH
D gene: TRBD2; clone size: -; V gene: TRBV2; J gene: TRBJ2-3; CDR3 length: 10; CDR3 protein: ASSESGKEQY
D gene: -; clone size: -; V gene: TRBV10-2; J gene: TRBJ2-1; CDR3 length: 12; CDR3 protein: ASSDSGPYNEQF
D gene: -; clone size: -; V gene: TRBV7-2; J gene: TRBJ2-2; CDR3 length: 9; CDR3 protein: ASSLSGEVF
D gene: TRBD1; clone size: many; V gene: TRBV27; J gene: TRBJ2-2; CDR3 length: 10; CDR3 protein: ASNRGTGELF
D gene: TRBD2; clone size: -; V gene: TRBV11-3; J gene: TRBJ2-1; CDR3 length: 12; CDR3 protein: ASSILAEANEQF
D gene: TRBD2; clone size: -; V gene: TRBV19; J gene: TRBJ2-1; CDR3 length: 12; CDR3 protein: ASSRTSGSGEQF
D gene: TRBD1; clone size: -; V gene: TRBV19; J gene: TRBJ1-5; CDR3 length: 14; CDR3 protein: ASRPPKTGQHQPQH
D gene: TRBD1; clone size: -; V gene: TRBV29-1; J gene: TRBJ2-5; CDR3 length: 12; CDR3 protein: SVEVQDREETQY
D gene: -; clone size: few; V gene: TRBV30; J gene: TRBJ1-4; CDR3 length: 12; CDR3 protein: AWRLWRGDEKLF
D gene: -; clone size: -; V gene: TRBV5-1; J gene: TRBJ1-1; CDR3 length: 10; CDR3 protein: ASSSPDTEAF
D gene: -; clone size: many; V gene: TRBV12-3/TRBV12-4; J gene: TRBJ2-7; CDR3 length: 9; CDR3 protein: ASRGPAGQY